Reported below is one T cell receptor (beta chain). Its antigen remains unidentified. V lost 3 bases to trimming and J lost 4 bases, with 9 bases between them. Germline values: CDR1 SEHNR, CDR2 FQNEAQ (reference sequence). CDR3 length equals 13 residues. Using its own MiXCR run on the reads, TCRdb lists one record per CDR3 protein. This table holds 200,000 to 250,000 distinct CDR3 sequences, 38% found once. This record belongs to a study of T cell repertoires in cytomegalovirus infection. About the research overall: Use of recently identified HLA-C-restricted and well-studied HLA-B-restricted CMV epitopes was part of the study.

General study findings and limits: HLA-C-restricted CMV clonotypes gave the most frequent clonotype in two of eight donors. Identification of carriers of CMV plus the relevant HLA was achieved through cumulative public TCR beta family frequency.

The sequence derives from a human donor in good health (CMV status not recorded). Some clones in this sample may be carry-over from other donors' samples. This specimen consisted of CD8+ T cells from cultured PBMCs, obtained from culture after CMV antigen stimulation. The V call is TRBV7-9, the J call TRBJ1-2; no clear D. CDR3: CASSFPGFYGYTF. The DNA for the CDR3 is TGTGCCAGCAGCTTCCCCGGATTCTATGGCTACACCTTC.